The rows below give T cell receptor beta chains drawn from one sample of a study of blood T cell repertoires in COVID-19. Here immunoSEQ multiplex PCR was the method, and the copy in TCRdb shows in-frame clones only, minus some. The sample comprises about 180,000 clones, 86% of which are singletons, and more than 7.5% rests with the top ten. Sequenced: peripheral blood. The receptors originated from a man between 50 and 59 years old with active or convalescent COVID-19. Each CDR3 is given with its conserved first and last residue. Each record gives: clone size, D gene, J gene, V gene, CDR3 DNA, CDR3 protein. The D gene is left open where the match is weak. Where a row states a size, it is once, few, many or the class of an expanded clone; other rows omit it.

clone_size: -; d_call: TRBD2; j_call: TRBJ2-5; v_call: TRBV18; cdr3_nt: TGTGCCAGCTCAAGAGGACTAGCGGGGGGAGAGACCCAGTACTTC; cdr3_aa: CASSRGLAGGETQYF
clone_size: -; d_call: TRBD1; j_call: TRBJ1-4; v_call: TRBV2; cdr3_nt: TGTGCCAGCAGTACGGGACAGGGTGGTGAAAAACTGTTTTTT; cdr3_aa: CASSTGQGGEKLFF
clone_size: few; d_call: TRBD1; j_call: TRBJ1-2; v_call: TRBV6-5; cdr3_nt: TGTGCCAGTTACAGGGGAAGAACGGGATCTGGCTACACCTTC; cdr3_aa: CASYRGRTGSGYTF
clone_size: -; d_call: TRBD1; j_call: TRBJ2-5; v_call: TRBV5-4; cdr3_nt: TGTGCCAGCAGCTTGCCGGGACAGGCTCAAGAGACCCAGTACTTC; cdr3_aa: CASSLPGQAQETQYF
clone_size: -; d_call: -; j_call: TRBJ1-6; v_call: TRBV3-1/TRBV3-2; cdr3_nt: TGTGCCAGCAGCCCGTCGGTTGGTTCACCCCTCCACTTT; cdr3_aa: CASSPSVGSPLHF
clone_size: -; d_call: -; j_call: TRBJ1-2; v_call: TRBV5-6; cdr3_nt: TGTGCCAGCAGCTTGGGTCCGGCAGGTTCGAGCTATGGCTACACCTTC; cdr3_aa: CASSLGPAGSSYGYTF
clone_size: -; d_call: TRBD1; j_call: TRBJ1-4; v_call: TRBV7-9; cdr3_nt: TGTGCCAGTAAGTTAGGGGGCCTGAGTGAAAAACTGTTTTTT; cdr3_aa: CASKLGGLSEKLFF
clone_size: -; d_call: -; j_call: TRBJ1-3; v_call: TRBV5-1; cdr3_nt: TGCGCCAGCAGAAGCCAACAGAGCTCTGGAAACACCATATATTTT; cdr3_aa: CASRSQQSSGNTIYF
clone_size: once; d_call: -; j_call: TRBJ1-5; v_call: TRBV5-1; cdr3_nt: TGCGCCAGCACTTCGACACTTGACGGTCAGCCCCAGCATTTT; cdr3_aa: CASTSTLDGQPQHF
clone_size: -; d_call: TRBD2; j_call: TRBJ2-1; v_call: TRBV5-1; cdr3_nt: TGCGCCAGCAGCTTGGCTAGCGGGGCTCCCAATGAGCAGTTCTTC; cdr3_aa: CASSLASGAPNEQFF
clone_size: -; d_call: -; j_call: TRBJ2-7; v_call: TRBV12-3/TRBV12-4; cdr3_nt: TGTGCCAGCAGTCACCGGGTCTCCTACGAGCAGTACTTC; cdr3_aa: CASSHRVSYEQYF
clone_size: -; d_call: -; j_call: TRBJ1-3; v_call: TRBV3-1/TRBV3-2; cdr3_nt: TGTGCCAGCAGCCATACAGGGAGCTCTGGAAACACCATATATTTT; cdr3_aa: CASSHTGSSGNTIYF
clone_size: -; d_call: TRBD2; j_call: TRBJ2-3; v_call: TRBV24-1; cdr3_nt: TGTGCCACCAGTGATCCGGGACTAGCGGAGACAGATACGCAGTATTTT; cdr3_aa: CATSDPGLAETDTQYF
clone_size: -; d_call: -; j_call: TRBJ1-1; v_call: TRBV3-1/TRBV3-2; cdr3_nt: TGTGCCAGCAGCCAAGTGGGCAAGAACACTGAAGCTTTCTTT; cdr3_aa: CASSQVGKNTEAFF
clone_size: -; d_call: TRBD1; j_call: TRBJ1-2; v_call: TRBV2; cdr3_nt: TGTGCCAGCAGTGTTATTCAGGGGGCGGGAGGCTACACCTTC; cdr3_aa: CASSVIQGAGGYTF
clone_size: -; d_call: -; j_call: TRBJ2-7; v_call: TRBV29-1; cdr3_nt: TGCAGCGTTGAGCAGGCAAACGGGGAAGAGCAGTACTTC; cdr3_aa: CSVEQANGEEQYF
clone_size: -; d_call: TRBD1; j_call: TRBJ1-6; v_call: TRBV9; cdr3_nt: TGTGCCAGCAGCGTAGCTGGGGGACAGGGTTATTCACCCCTCCACTTT; cdr3_aa: CASSVAGGQGYSPLHF
clone_size: -; d_call: -; j_call: TRBJ1-4; v_call: TRBV7-9; cdr3_nt: TGTGCCACCACCTTAAGTGGGCAGGGATGGGAAAAACTGTTTTTT; cdr3_aa: CATTLSGQGWEKLFF
clone_size: -; d_call: -; j_call: TRBJ2-3; v_call: TRBV5-1; cdr3_nt: TGCGCCAGCACCCATGGGGCGGGGTCCACAGATACGCAGTATTTT; cdr3_aa: CASTHGAGSTDTQYF
clone_size: -; d_call: TRBD1; j_call: TRBJ2-2; v_call: TRBV5-6; cdr3_nt: TGTGCCAGCGGTCGACAGGGGCGCGACACCGGGGAGCTGTTTTTT; cdr3_aa: CASGRQGRDTGELFF
clone_size: -; d_call: TRBD1; j_call: TRBJ1-2; v_call: TRBV18; cdr3_nt: TGTGCCAGCTCCCCGACAGGGGAGAACTATGGCTACACCTTC; cdr3_aa: CASSPTGENYGYTF
clone_size: few; d_call: -; j_call: TRBJ2-2; v_call: TRBV7-3; cdr3_nt: TGTGCCAGCAGCAAGACTGACGCGAACACCGGGGAGCTGTTTTTT; cdr3_aa: CASSKTDANTGELFF
clone_size: -; d_call: -; j_call: TRBJ2-1; v_call: TRBV25-1; cdr3_nt: TGTGCCAGCAGTGAATCCCCTCAGCAGTTCTTC; cdr3_aa: CASSESPQQFF
clone_size: -; d_call: TRBD1; j_call: TRBJ2-7; v_call: TRBV7-9; cdr3_nt: TGTGCCAGCAGCCGGACAGGGGGCCGTGAGAACGAGCAGTACTTC; cdr3_aa: CASSRTGGRENEQYF
clone_size: -; d_call: -; j_call: TRBJ1-1; v_call: TRBV14; cdr3_nt: TGTGCCAGCAGCACTCTCGGACACCCGGACCCTGAAGCTTTCTTT; cdr3_aa: CASSTLGHPDPEAFF
clone_size: -; d_call: -; j_call: TRBJ1-6; v_call: TRBV5-1; cdr3_nt: TGCGCCAGCAGCAATGGACAGAAAAATTCACCCCTCCACTTT; cdr3_aa: CASSNGQKNSPLHF
clone_size: -; d_call: -; j_call: TRBJ2-1; v_call: TRBV6-4; cdr3_nt: TGTGCCAGCAGTTATAGAGGAGGGTTCCGTTTCAATGAGCAGTTCTTC; cdr3_aa: CASSYRGGFRFNEQFF
clone_size: -; d_call: -; j_call: TRBJ2-3; v_call: TRBV7-9; cdr3_nt: TGTGCCAGCAGCTTACAGGCAGGGATACGTACAGATACGCAGTATTTT; cdr3_aa: CASSLQAGIRTDTQYF
clone_size: -; d_call: -; j_call: TRBJ1-2; v_call: TRBV11-2; cdr3_nt: TGTGCCAGCAGCTTAGCCCAGGGGCTGGAAGGCTACACCTTC; cdr3_aa: CASSLAQGLEGYTF
clone_size: -; d_call: -; j_call: TRBJ2-5; v_call: TRBV5-1; cdr3_nt: TGCGCCAGCAGCTTACAGGGATGGAGCCAAGAGACCCAGTACTTC; cdr3_aa: CASSLQGWSQETQYF
clone_size: -; d_call: -; j_call: TRBJ1-2; v_call: TRBV3-1/TRBV3-2; cdr3_nt: TGTGCCAGCAGCCCGGATGCGGGAAAGGGCTACACCTTC; cdr3_aa: CASSPDAGKGYTF
clone_size: few; d_call: -; j_call: TRBJ2-1; v_call: TRBV6-1; cdr3_nt: TGTGCCAGCAGTGAACAAAGGAGGAATGAGCAGTTCTTC; cdr3_aa: CASSEQRRNEQFF
clone_size: -; d_call: -; j_call: TRBJ2-7; v_call: TRBV28; cdr3_nt: TGTGCCAGCAGTTTATGGGACAACTCCTACGAGCAGTACTTC; cdr3_aa: CASSLWDNSYEQYF
clone_size: -; d_call: -; j_call: TRBJ1-5; v_call: TRBV5-1; cdr3_nt: TGCGCCAGCAGCTTGGGGGCCGGTCAGCCCCAGCATTTT; cdr3_aa: CASSLGAGQPQHF